The 8 T cell receptor beta chains reported below all come from one sample, sequenced in a study of human T cells and chemical hapten exposure. Time point reported: pre-sensitization, week 0. Treatment specified: therapeutic diphenylcyclopropenone sensitization with weekly scalp DPC. A single record per CDR3 protein comes from TCRdb applying MiXCR to the RACE reads. There are roughly 380,000 distinct CDR3 sequences in the sample; 5% to 6.5% occur only once, and approximately 2.8% lies in the top ten. The source was whole blood, collected in connection with sensitization to the hapten diphenylcyclopropenone (DPC). The source is a woman between 45 and 60 years old with alopecia areata. Some clones in this sample may be carry-over from other donors' samples.

This clonotype has just a few counts. The chain uses TRBV2 and TRBJ1-4; no reliable D call. With 4 bases removed from V and 0 bases from J, the gap between germline ends came to 6 bases. In germline, CDR1 is SNHLY, CDR2 FYNNEI. The CDR3 consists of 14 residues. CDR3 sequence reads: CASSVVTTNEKLFF. CDR3 in DNA: TGTGCCAGCAGTGTAGTCACAACTAATGAAAAACTGTTTTTT.

The rearrangement joins TRBV30 to TRBJ2-3, with D maybe TRBD2 (6 bases). Trimming pared 2 bases from V and 0 bases from J, leaving 9 bases between. Germline CDR1 reads GTSNPN; CDR2 reads SVGIG (reference sequence). The length of the CDR3 is 14 residues. The chain's CDR3 is CAWSFGTSTDTQYF. The DNA of the CDR3 is TGTGCCTGGAGTTTTGGGACTAGCACAGATACGCAGTATTTT.

The chain recombines TRBV12-3 or TRBV12-4 with TRBJ2-1; 9 bases agree with TRBD2. The CDR3 consists of 16 residues. The junction had 15 bases not matched to a gene; V was cut back by 7 bases and J by 8 bases. The CDR3 spells CASTQGLAGRLDEQFF. In nucleotides, the CDR3 is TGTGCCAGCACCCAAGGGCTAGCGGGAAGGTTGGATGAGCAGTTCTTC.

The sample holds many counts of this clonotype. V usage is TRBV20-1 and J usage is TRBJ1-5, with 7 bases that match TRBD1. In germline, CDR1 is DFQATT, CDR2 SNEGSKA (reference sequence). V lost 6 bases to trimming and J lost 1 base; unmatched junction nucleotides: 9. The CDR3 consists of 15 residues. CDR3 in DNA: TGCAGTGCACGAGAGGAGGGGGCGAGCAATCAGCCCCAGCATTTT. It yields the protein CSAREEGASNQPQHF.

This chain joins TRBV12-3 or TRBV12-4 and TRBJ2-3, with D possibly matching TRBD2 (6 bases). The CDR3 contains 16 residues. The germline V and J ends were trimmed by 1 base and 1 base, with 12 bases remaining between them. Written as DNA, the CDR3 is TGTGCCAGCAGTTTAGACGTGGGAGGCCGCACAGATACGCAGTATTTT. It is translated as CASSLDVGGRTDTQYF.

The rearrangement links TRBV13 to TRBJ1-6; TRBD1 agrees at 9 bases. Germline CDR1 reads PRHDT; CDR2 reads FYEKMQ (reference sequence). The CDR3 sequence is 12 residues long. Trimming took 11 bases from V and 6 from J; bases not matched to a gene: 2. The CDR3 sequence is CASQGANSPLHF. The CDR3 nucleotides read TGTGCCTCACAGGGGGCTAATTCACCCCTCCACTTT.

This clonotype was recorded many times. The CDR3 nucleotides are TGTGCCAGCAGTTATGAGGGGGCAGATTCACCCCTCCACTTT. Its protein is CASSYEGADSPLHF. The chain links TRBV6-5 to TRBJ1-6; TRBD1 matches 7 bases. V was clipped by 3 bases and J by 8 bases; unmatched bases: 4. CDR1 and CDR2 (germline): MNHEY, SVGAGI. CDR3 length equals 14 residues.

This clonotype was counted only a few times. The chain uses TRBV7-8 and TRBJ2-3; the D gene is possibly TRBD2 (6 bases). Germline V gene data show CDR1 as SGHVS and CDR2 as FQNEAQ. The CDR3 totals 15 residues. The V end lost 3 bases, the J end lost 1 base, and 11 bases lay between the germline ends. CDR3 DNA sequence: TGTGCCAGCAGCTTCGGTCCGGGAGGCACAGATACGCAGTATTTT. Protein sequence: CASSFGPGGTDTQYF.